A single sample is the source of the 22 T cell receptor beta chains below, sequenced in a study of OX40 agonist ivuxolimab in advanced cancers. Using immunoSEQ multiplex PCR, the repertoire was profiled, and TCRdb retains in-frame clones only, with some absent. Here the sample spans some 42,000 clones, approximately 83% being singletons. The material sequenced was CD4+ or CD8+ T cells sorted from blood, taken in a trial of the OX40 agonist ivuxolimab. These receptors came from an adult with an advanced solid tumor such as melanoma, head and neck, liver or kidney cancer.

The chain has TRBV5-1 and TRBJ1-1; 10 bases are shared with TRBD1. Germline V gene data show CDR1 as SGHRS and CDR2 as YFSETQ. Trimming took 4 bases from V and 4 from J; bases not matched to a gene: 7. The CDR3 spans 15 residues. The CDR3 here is CASSVTGQGSTEAFF. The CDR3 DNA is TGCGCCAGCAGCGTAACGGGACAGGGGAGCACTGAAGCTTTCTTT.

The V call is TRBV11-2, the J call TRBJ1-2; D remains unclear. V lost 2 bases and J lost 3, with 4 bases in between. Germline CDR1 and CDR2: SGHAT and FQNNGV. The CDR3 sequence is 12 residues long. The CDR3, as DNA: TGTGCCAGCAGCTTAAGAGACTATGGCTACACCTTC. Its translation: CASSLRDYGYTF.

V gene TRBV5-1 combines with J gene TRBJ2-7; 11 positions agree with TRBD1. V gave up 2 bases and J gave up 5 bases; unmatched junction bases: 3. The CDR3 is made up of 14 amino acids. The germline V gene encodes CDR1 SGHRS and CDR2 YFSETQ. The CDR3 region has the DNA TGCGCCAGCAGCTTTCCGGGACAGGGGGACGAGCAGTACTTC. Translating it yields CASSFPGQGDEQYF.

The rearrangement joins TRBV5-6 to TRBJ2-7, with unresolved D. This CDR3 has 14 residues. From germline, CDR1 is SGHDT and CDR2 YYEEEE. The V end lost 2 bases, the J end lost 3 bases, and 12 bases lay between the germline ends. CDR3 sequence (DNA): TGTGCCAGCAGCTTACGTAACATGGTCTACGAGCAGTACTTC. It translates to CASSLRNMVYEQYF. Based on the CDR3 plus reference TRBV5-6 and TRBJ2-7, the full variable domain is DAGVTQSPTHLIKTRGQQVTLRCSPKSGHDTVSWYQQALGQGPQFIFQYYEEEERQRGNFPDRFSGHQFPNYSSELNVNALLLGDSALYLCASSLRNMVYEQYFGPGTRLTVT.

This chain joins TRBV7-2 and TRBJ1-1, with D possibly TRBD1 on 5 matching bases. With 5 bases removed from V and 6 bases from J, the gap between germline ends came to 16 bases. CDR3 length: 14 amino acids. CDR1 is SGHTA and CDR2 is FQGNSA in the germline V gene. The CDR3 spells CASSIGTTTSEAFF. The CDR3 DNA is TGTGCCAGCAGCATCGGGACGACGACCTCTGAAGCTTTCTTT.

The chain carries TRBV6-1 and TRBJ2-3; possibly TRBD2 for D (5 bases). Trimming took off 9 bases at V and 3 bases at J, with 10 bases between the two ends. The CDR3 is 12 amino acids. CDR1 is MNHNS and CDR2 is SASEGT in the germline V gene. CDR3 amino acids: CASQRQTDTQYF. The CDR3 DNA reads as TGTGCCAGTCAGCGGCAGACAGATACGCAGTATTTT.

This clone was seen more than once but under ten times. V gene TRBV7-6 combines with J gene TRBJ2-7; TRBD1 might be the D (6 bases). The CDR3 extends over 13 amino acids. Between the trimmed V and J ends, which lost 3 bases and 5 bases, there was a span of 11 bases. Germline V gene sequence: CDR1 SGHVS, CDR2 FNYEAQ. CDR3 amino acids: CASSFAGAHEQYF. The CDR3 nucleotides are TGTGCCAGCAGCTTCGCAGGGGCACACGAGCAGTACTTC.

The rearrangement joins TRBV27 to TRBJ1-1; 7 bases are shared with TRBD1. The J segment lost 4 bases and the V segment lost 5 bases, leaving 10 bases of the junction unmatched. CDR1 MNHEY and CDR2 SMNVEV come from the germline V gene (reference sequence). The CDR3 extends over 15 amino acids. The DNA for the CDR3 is TGTGCCAGCAGTGCCTACCGACAGGGATTCACTGAAGCTTTCTTT. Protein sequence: CASSAYRQGFTEAFF.

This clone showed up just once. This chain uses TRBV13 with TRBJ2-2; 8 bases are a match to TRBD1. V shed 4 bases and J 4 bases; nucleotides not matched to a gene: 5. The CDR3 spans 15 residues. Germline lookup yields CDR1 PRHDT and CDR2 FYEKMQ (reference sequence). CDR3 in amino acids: CASSYRGLGTGELFF. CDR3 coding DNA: TGTGCCAGCAGCTACAGGGGGTTGGGCACCGGGGAGCTGTTTTTT. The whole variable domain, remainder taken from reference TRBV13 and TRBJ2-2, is AAGVIQSPRHLIKEKRETATLKCYPIPRHDTVYWYQQGPGQDPQFLISFYEKMQSDKGSIPDRFSAQQFSDYHSELNMSSLELGDSALYFCASSYRGLGTGELFFGEGSRLTVL.

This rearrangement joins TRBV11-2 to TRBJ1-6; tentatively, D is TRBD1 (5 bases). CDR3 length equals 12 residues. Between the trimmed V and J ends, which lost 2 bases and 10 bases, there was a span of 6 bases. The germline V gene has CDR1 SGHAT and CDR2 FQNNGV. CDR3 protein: CASSLSGSPLHF. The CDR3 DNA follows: TGTGCCAGCAGCTTATCAGGGTCACCCCTCCACTTT.

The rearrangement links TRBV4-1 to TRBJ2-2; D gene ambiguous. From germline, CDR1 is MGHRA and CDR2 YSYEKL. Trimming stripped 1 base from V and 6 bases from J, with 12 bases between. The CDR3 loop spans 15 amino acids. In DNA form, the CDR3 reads TGCGCCAGCAGCCAAGGGGTAGCCGGGTCCGGGGAGCTGTTTTTT. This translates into CASSQGVAGSGELFF.

The CDR3 nucleotides are TGTGCCAGCAGCTTAGGCGGGACATTTAGCACAGATACGCAGTATTTT. Translating gives CASSLGGTFSTDTQYF. The V call is TRBV7-2, the J call TRBJ2-3; D tentatively reads TRBD1 or TRBD2 (6 bases each). The germline V and J ends were trimmed by 1 base and 0 bases, with 11 bases remaining between them. The CDR3 has 16 amino acids. The germline gives CDR1 SGHTA, CDR2 FQGNSA. The full variable domain, rest sourced from reference TRBV7-2 and TRBJ2-3, is GAGVSQSPSNKVTEKGKDVELRCDPISGHTALYWYRQSLGQGLEFLIYFQGNSAPDKSGLPSDRFSAERTGGSVSTLTIQRTQQEDSAVYLCASSLGGTFSTDTQYFGPGTRLTVL.

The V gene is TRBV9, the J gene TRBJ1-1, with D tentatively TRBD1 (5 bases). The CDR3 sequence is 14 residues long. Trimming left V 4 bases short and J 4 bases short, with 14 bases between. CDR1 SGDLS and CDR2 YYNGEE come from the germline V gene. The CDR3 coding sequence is TGTGCCAGCAGCCCCCGAGGGGAATGCACTGAAGCTTTCTTT. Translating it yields CASSPRGECTEAFF. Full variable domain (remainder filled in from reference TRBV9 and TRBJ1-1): DSGVTQTPKHLITATGQRVTLRCSPRSGDLSVYWYQQSLDQGLQFLIQYYNGEERAKGNILERFSAQQFPDLHSELNLSSLELGDSALYFCASSPRGECTEAFFGQGTRLTVV.

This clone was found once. The CDR3 bases are TGTGCCAGCAGTGAAGGGCAGAAACGATGGGAGACCCAGTACTTC. It is translated as CASSEGQKRWETQYF. V usage is TRBV25-1 and J usage is TRBJ2-5; D not certain. Deletions cut 2 bases from V and 5 bases from J, with 15 bases between. CDR3 size: 15 residues. Germline-derived CDR1 and CDR2 are MGHDK and SYGVNS.

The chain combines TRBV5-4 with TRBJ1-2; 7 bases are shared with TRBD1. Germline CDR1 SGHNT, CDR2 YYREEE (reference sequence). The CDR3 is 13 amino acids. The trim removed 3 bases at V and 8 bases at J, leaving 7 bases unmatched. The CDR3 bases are TGTGCCAGCAGCTATAGACAGGGCTTAGGCTACACCTTC. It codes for CASSYRQGLGYTF.

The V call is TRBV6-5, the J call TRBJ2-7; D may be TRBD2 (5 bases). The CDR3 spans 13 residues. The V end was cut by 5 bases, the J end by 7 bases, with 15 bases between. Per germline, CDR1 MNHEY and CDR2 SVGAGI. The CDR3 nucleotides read TGTGCCAGCAGTCGTCGGGGAAACGGGGAGCAGTACTTC. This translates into CASSRRGNGEQYF.

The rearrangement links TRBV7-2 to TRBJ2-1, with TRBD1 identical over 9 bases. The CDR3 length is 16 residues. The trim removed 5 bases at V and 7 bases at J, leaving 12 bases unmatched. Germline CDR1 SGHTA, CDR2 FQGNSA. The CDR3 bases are TGTGCCAGCAGCCCTATAGGGGGACAGGGTTCAAATGAGCAGTTCTTC. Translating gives CASSPIGGQGSNEQFF. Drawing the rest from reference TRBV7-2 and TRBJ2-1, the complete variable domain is GAGVSQSPSNKVTEKGKDVELRCDPISGHTALYWYRQSLGQGLEFLIYFQGNSAPDKSGLPSDRFSAERTGGSVSTLTIQRTQQEDSAVYLCASSPIGGQGSNEQFFGPGTRLTVL.

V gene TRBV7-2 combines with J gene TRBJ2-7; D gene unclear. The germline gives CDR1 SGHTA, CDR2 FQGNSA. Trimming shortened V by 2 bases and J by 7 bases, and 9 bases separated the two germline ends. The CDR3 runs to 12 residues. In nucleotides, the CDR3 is TGTGCCAGCAGCTTATTCCCCCAAGAGCAGTACTTC. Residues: CASSLFPQEQYF.

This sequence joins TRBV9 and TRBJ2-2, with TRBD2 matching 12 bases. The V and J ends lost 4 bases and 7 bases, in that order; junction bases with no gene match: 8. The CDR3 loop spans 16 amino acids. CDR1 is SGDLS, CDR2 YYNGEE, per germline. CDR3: CASSPPSGRVGGELFF. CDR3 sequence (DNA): TGTGCCAGCAGCCCCCCTAGCGGGAGGGTCGGCGGGGAGCTGTTTTTT.

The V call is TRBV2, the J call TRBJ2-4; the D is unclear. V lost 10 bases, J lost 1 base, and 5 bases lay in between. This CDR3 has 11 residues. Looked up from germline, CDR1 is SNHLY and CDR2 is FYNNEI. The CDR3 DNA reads TGTGCCACCCTGGCCAAAAACATTCAGTACTTC. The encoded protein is CATLAKNIQYF.

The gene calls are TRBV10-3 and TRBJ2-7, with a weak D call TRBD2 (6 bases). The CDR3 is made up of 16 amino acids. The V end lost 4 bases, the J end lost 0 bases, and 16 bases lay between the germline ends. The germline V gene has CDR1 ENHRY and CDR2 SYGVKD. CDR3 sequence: CAISGMERRDSYEQYF. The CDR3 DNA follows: TGTGCCATCAGTGGTATGGAAAGGCGGGACTCCTACGAGCAGTACTTC.

CDR3 bases: TGTGCCAGCAGCGGAGCAGGCCAAAATTCACCCCTCCACTTT. It codes for CASSGAGQNSPLHF. This sequence joins TRBV5-6 and TRBJ1-6; D is unclear. Trimming stripped 4 bases from V and 7 bases from J, with 12 bases between. The CDR3 sequence is 14 residues long. Germline V gene data show CDR1 as SGHDT and CDR2 as YYEEEE.